This is a list of T cell receptor beta chains from one sample in a study of CD8+CD57+ T cells in acquired aplastic anemia. TCRdb reprocessed the reads with MiXCR, giving one entry per CDR3 protein. Of fewer than 250,000 distinct CDR3 sequences detected, around 43% appear once; the ten largest clones hold 7% to 9.5%. Sequencing used sorted CD4+, CD8+, or CD8+CD57+ T cells (not recorded which) from PBMCs. The receptor source for this set is a human donor with aplastic anemia. CDR3s include the opening cysteine and the closing phenylalanine or tryptophan. A D gene is named only where the DNA matches it firmly. Only some rows state a clone size, as once, few, many or a class for expanded clones.

V gene	clone size	J gene	D gene	CDR3 DNA	CDR3 protein
TRBV9	many	TRBJ2-7	TRBD2	TGTGCCAGCAGCGATGGGACTAGCGCTTCCTACGAGCAGTACTTC	CASSDGTSASYEQYF
TRBV3-1	many	TRBJ1-1	-	TGTGCCAGCACACCGACCTCAACAGGAGTTGCTTTCTTT	CASTPTSTGVAFF
TRBV10-2	-	TRBJ1-3	-	TGTGCCAGCAGTTATACGGCAGGGTTGGACACCATATATTTT	CASSYTAGLDTIYF
TRBV7-9	-	TRBJ2-4	TRBD1	TGTGCCAGCACCCTCAGCGGGGACAGGGTTGGGAACATTCAGTACTTC	CASTLSGDRVGNIQYF
TRBV20-1	-	TRBJ2-7	TRBD1	TGCAGTGCTCAGGACAGGGGGCGGAAGGACGAGCAGTACTTC	CSAQDRGRKDEQYF
TRBV9	many	TRBJ1-2	-	TGTGCCAGCAGCGTTCCTCAATCCGTTACCTTC	CASSVPQSVTF
TRBV27	many	TRBJ1-6	-	TGTGCCAGCGGCCACCGACAGGATAATTCACCCCTCCACTTT	CASGHRQDNSPLHF
TRBV6-1	many	TRBJ2-7	-	TGTGCCAGCAGTCGATCAGGACAGCCTTACGAGCAGTACTTC	CASSRSGQPYEQYF
TRBV6-4	many	TRBJ1-2	-	TGTGCCAGCAGTGAAGTGTGGCAGACTTCTAACTATGGCTACACCTTC	CASSEVWQTSNYGYTF
TRBV5-1	many	TRBJ2-7	-	TGCGCCAGCAGCCTGGACAGCCCTCTTGGGGAGCAGTACTTC	CASSLDSPLGEQYF
TRBV24-1	-	TRBJ2-7	TRBD1	TGTGCCACCAGTGACCCGGGACAGGGATACGAGCAGTACTTC	CATSDPGQGYEQYF
TRBV7-9	-	TRBJ2-7	TRBD2	TGTGCCAGCAGGACTAGCGGCACCGGGGGTTACGAGCAGTACTTC	CASRTSGTGGYEQYF
TRBV7-2	-	TRBJ1-2	-	TGTGCCAGCAGCTTAACTCCCAGGGAGTATGGCTACACCTTC	CASSLTPREYGYTF
TRBV28	few	TRBJ1-1	TRBD1	TGTGCCAGCAGTTTAACAGGGGAAGCTGAAGCTTTCTTT	CASSLTGEAEAFF
TRBV7-8	many	TRBJ1-5	-	TGTGCCAGCAGCTTAACCAGCAGGGGTAGCAATCAGCCCCAGCATTTT	CASSLTSRGSNQPQHF
TRBV24-1	once	TRBJ1-2	TRBD1	TGTGCCACCAGTCCTCCAGACAGGGGATATGGCTACACCTTC	CATSPPDRGYGYTF
TRBV10-1	-	TRBJ2-7	-	TGCGCCAGCAGTGAGCCCAGAGGGGAGCAGTACTTC	CASSEPRGEQYF
TRBV10-3	many	TRBJ2-7	TRBD1	TGTGCCATCAGTGAGTCTAAGGGGGACAGGATCTACGAGCAGTACTTC	CAISESKGDRIYEQYF
TRBV6-5	-	TRBJ2-3	-	TGTGCCAGCAGTTATTTTGGTGGGGCCGGCACAGATACGCAGTATTTT	CASSYFGGAGTDTQYF
TRBV19	-	TRBJ1-6	-	TGTGCCAGTAGACAGGGTAATTCACCCCTCCACTTT	CASRQGNSPLHF
TRBV20-1	many	TRBJ1-6	-	TGCAGTGCTAGAGATAGACAGAGCTTCAGCTCCTATAATTCACCCCTCCACTTT	CSARDRQSFSSYNSPLHF
TRBV5-1	-	TRBJ1-1	-	TGCGCCAGCAGCCAGAGAGGGGAGGGTAGCCCTGAAGCTTTCTTT	CASSQRGEGSPEAFF
TRBV7-9	once	TRBJ2-5	TRBD2	TGTGCCAGCAGCTTAGTTGGGAGGGCCGTCGGGGAGACCCAGTACTTC	CASSLVGRAVGETQYF
TRBV6-4	few	TRBJ2-5	-	TGTGCCAGCAGTGACTCGGCAGGGGAGACCCAGTACTTC	CASSDSAGETQYF
TRBV5-6	-	TRBJ2-7	TRBD1	TGTGCCAGCAGCTCCGACCAAGACAGGGTATTCGACGAGCAGTACTTC	CASSSDQDRVFDEQYF
TRBV9	-	TRBJ1-2	-	TGTGCCAGCAGCTTAGACCTACGACAGAACTATGGCTACACCTTC	CASSLDLRQNYGYTF
TRBV7-7	-	TRBJ2-7	-	TGTGCTAGCAGGAAACTAGAGTGGTCAATCGACGAGCAGTACTTC	CASRKLEWSIDEQYF
TRBV9	-	TRBJ2-1	TRBD2	TGTGCCAGCAGCGTAGAGAGCGGGGGAGTGAATGAGCAGTTCTTC	CASSVESGGVNEQFF
TRBV24-1	many	TRBJ2-1	-	TGTGCCACCAGTGATTCCCGGAGGAATGAGCAGTTCTTC	CATSDSRRNEQFF
TRBV30	-	TRBJ1-6	-	TGTGCCTGGAGTGGTTCCGATAATTCACCCCTCCACTTT	CAWSGSDNSPLHF
TRBV6-1	few	TRBJ1-6	TRBD1	TGTGCCAGCAGTGTCTCGACAGGGAATGCCGAGCTACCCCTCCACTTT	CASSVSTGNAELPLHF
TRBV10-1	few	TRBJ1-5	TRBD1	TGCGCCAGCAGTGAAAAGCACCGGGACAGAGAAAATAGCAATCAGCCCCAGCATTTT	CASSEKHRDRENSNQPQHF
TRBV7-8	-	TRBJ1-1	-	TGTGCCAGCAGCTCCAGGGGTAGGACTGAAGCTTTCTTT	CASSSRGRTEAFF
TRBV7-9	many	TRBJ1-2	-	TGTGCCAGCAGCTCCATTAGGGGGGAGGACAGTTCGGCAGGCACGGGCTATGGCTACACCTTC	CASSSIRGEDSSAGTGYGYTF
TRBV9	-	TRBJ2-1	-	TGTGCCAGCAGCTACTATAGTGTAAGCTCCTACAATGAGCAGTTCTTC	CASSYYSVSSYNEQFF
TRBV30	-	TRBJ1-6	TRBD1	TGTGCCTGCGGGACAGGGGTTAATTTACCCCTCCACTTT	CACGTGVNLPLHF
TRBV20-1	many	TRBJ1-4	-	TGCAGTGCTAGAGCGGATTCGACAGACCTTGGGAGGGAACTGTTTTTT	CSARADSTDLGRELFF
TRBV27	few	TRBJ1-2	-	TGTGCCAGCAGTCCGTTAAGGGGGGCTCCAAATGGCTACACCTTC	CASSPLRGAPNGYTF
TRBV6-6	-	TRBJ1-6	TRBD1	TGTGCCAGCATCCCCGGGACAGGCAATTCACCCCTCCACTTT	CASIPGTGNSPLHF
TRBV10-3	-	TRBJ2-7	TRBD1	TGTGCCACCGGGACAGGGGGCCCCTACGAGCAGTACTTC	CATGTGGPYEQYF
TRBV3-1	-	TRBJ2-7	-	TGTGCCAGCAGCCAAGATACCAGCGGGTCCTACGAGCAGTACTTC	CASSQDTSGSYEQYF
TRBV7-9	many	TRBJ1-2	-	TGTGCCAGCAGCTTAGCGGTCGGCAGCTCGAACTATGGCTACACCTTC	CASSLAVGSSNYGYTF
TRBV27	few	TRBJ2-7	-	TGTGCCAGCAGTTTGCCTCCCCCTTTGAGGGAGTACTTC	CASSLPPPLREYF
TRBV6-5	few	TRBJ2-1	-	TGTGCCAGCAGTCCCAAGGGGGGGGGCCATGAGCAGTTCTTC	CASSPKGGGHEQFF
TRBV5-1	-	TRBJ2-7	TRBD1	TGTGCCAGCCGCCGGGACAGGGGGTTATCCGAGCAGTACTTC	CASRRDRGLSEQYF
TRBV25-1	few	TRBJ2-1	-	TGTGCCAGCAGTACCCGGACTGGGAGGCATTACAATGAGCAGTTCTTC	CASSTRTGRHYNEQFF
TRBV24-1	once	TRBJ2-7	TRBD1	TGTGCCACCAGTGATGACCACAGGGGTTCCTACGAGCAGTACTTC	CATSDDHRGSYEQYF
TRBV7-8	-	TRBJ2-7	TRBD1	TGTGCCAGCAGCTTAGCGGGGACAGGGGGCTCCTACGAGCAGTACTTC	CASSLAGTGGSYEQYF
TRBV2	-	TRBJ2-7	-	TGTGCCAGCAGCGGGCTCCGGGAGTATCCTTTCGAGTACTTC	CASSGLREYPFEYF
TRBV27	-	TRBJ1-2	TRBD1	TGTGCCAGCAGTCCCAGGGCGACAGGGGCGCAAGGCTACACCTTC	CASSPRATGAQGYTF